These 11 T cell receptor beta chains were all obtained from the same sample, sequenced in a study of CD8+ T cells in alopecia areata. RNA was isolated and reverse transcribed to cDNA, the sequencing template. Clones were sequenced by immunoSEQ multiplex PCR, and TCRdb holds only the in-frame ones, with some missing. The sample records just over 150,000 clones, 45% to 60% being singletons. Here the sequenced sample was CD8+ T cells sorted from blood, taken at week 0. These receptors were collected from a human donor with alopecia areata.

This chain connects TRBV15 to TRBJ2-1, with 9 bases matching TRBD2. Germline V gene data show CDR1 as LNHNV and CDR2 as YYDKDF (reference sequence). V lost 6 bases and J lost 6; bases outside the gene matches: 9. The CDR3 covers 15 residues. The CDR3 spells CATRSAGGRPNEQFF. The CDR3 DNA reads TGTGCCACCAGATCAGCGGGGGGTAGGCCCAATGAGCAGTTCTTC.

The rearrangement uses TRBV9 and TRBJ2-1; tentatively, D is TRBD2 (6 bases). CDR3 length: 15 amino acids. Trimming left V 2 bases short and J 4 bases short, with 13 bases between. CDR1 is SGDLS, CDR2 YYNGEE, per germline. The CDR3 DNA reads as TGTGCCAGCAGCGTGGGGCTAGCGCAATACAATGAGCAGTTCTTC. It specifies CASSVGLAQYNEQFF.

The CDR3 protein is CAWSVDSHTDTQYF. The CDR3 DNA follows: TGTGCCTGGAGTGTAGACTCCCACACAGATACGCAGTATTTT. The V gene is TRBV30, the J gene TRBJ2-3, with no clear D. V was trimmed by 0 bases and J by 2 bases, leaving 9 bases between them. The CDR3 runs 14 residues. CDR1 is GTSNPN, CDR2 SVGIG, per germline (reference sequence).

The V and J genes are TRBV29-1 and TRBJ2-7, with D possibly matching TRBD1 (6 bases). Germline CDR1 SQVTM, CDR2 ANQGSEA. Trimming pared 2 bases from V and 5 bases from J, leaving 13 bases between. CDR3 length equals 13 residues. CDR3 amino acids: CSVESGAGDEQYF. As DNA, the CDR3 is TGCAGCGTTGAATCAGGGGCGGGTGACGAGCAGTACTTC.

The CDR3 is CASSQDDRVEAFF. The CDR3 coding sequence is TGCGCCAGCAGCCAAGATGATAGGGTCGAAGCTTTCTTT. V is TRBV4-1 and J is TRBJ1-1; D call uncertain. Germline values: CDR1 MGHRA, CDR2 YSYEKL. CDR3 length: 13 residues. Trimming pared 0 bases from V and 8 bases from J, leaving 10 bases between.

The rearrangement uses TRBV7-9 and TRBJ1-5; perhaps TRBD1 as D (5 bases). Per germline, CDR1 SEHNR and CDR2 FQNEAQ (reference sequence). V shed 1 base and J shed 6 bases, with 7 bases lying between them. The CDR3 runs 13 residues. The CDR3 region is CASSLGGSQPQHF. In nucleotides, the CDR3 is TGTGCCAGCAGCTTAGGGGGGAGTCAGCCCCAGCATTTT.

There are a few counts of this clone. The V call is TRBV15, the J call TRBJ2-1; unclear D gene. Trimming removed 3 bases from V and 4 bases from J, with 10 bases in between. The length of the CDR3 is 14 residues. Germline CDR1 LNHNV, CDR2 YYDKDF (reference sequence). The CDR3 DNA follows: TGTGCCACCAGCAGGTTGGATGGATACAATGAGCAGTTCTTC. This sequence encodes CATSRLDGYNEQFF.

DNA for the CDR3: TGTGCCTGGAGTCCCAGGGGCAATCAGCCCCAGCATTTT. Protein sequence: CAWSPRGNQPQHF. The chain recombines TRBV30 with TRBJ1-5, with D maybe TRBD1 (5 bases). This CDR3 comprises 13 residues. Germline CDR1 reads GTSNPN; CDR2 reads SVGIG (reference sequence). V shed 2 bases and J shed 2 bases, with 7 bases lying between them. Looking up the rest from reference TRBV30 and TRBJ1-5 gives the full variable domain: SQTIHQWPATLVQPVGSPLSLECTVEGTSNPNLYWYRQAAGRGLQLLFYSVGIGQISSEVPQNLSASRPQDRQFILSSKKLLLSDSGFYLCAWSPRGNQPQHFGDGTRLSIL.

This clone was seen once. The V call is TRBV29-1, the J call TRBJ2-1; D assignment may be TRBD1 or TRBD2 (5 bases each). Trimming pared 5 bases from V and 9 bases from J, leaving 8 bases between. The germline V gene has CDR1 SQVTM and CDR2 ANQGSEA. CDR3 length: 10 amino acids. CDR3 loop: CSVSGGEQFF. CDR3 DNA sequence: TGCAGCGTTAGTGGGGGTGAGCAGTTCTTC.

Concerning this clone: The junction shows a germline mismatch at one end, possibly a read error. CDR3 nucleotides: TGCGCCCTCCGTGGGTCGGCTATACTCGACAATGAGCAGTTCTTC. This encodes CALRGSAILDNEQFF. The V and J genes are TRBV2 and TRBJ2-1; D gene ambiguous. The CDR3 length is 15 residues. The germline gives CDR1 SNHLY, CDR2 FYNNEI.

The rearrangement links TRBV18 to TRBJ2-7; either TRBD1 or TRBD2 may supply D (5 bases each). The CDR3 runs 13 residues. With 6 bases removed from V and 3 bases from J, the gap between germline ends came to 12 bases. CDR1 and CDR2 (germline): KGHSH, LQKENI. The CDR3 DNA is TGTGCCAGCTCCCTCAGGGAGTTCTACGAGCAGTACTTC. Amino acid sequence: CASSLREFYEQYF.